The source of this T cell receptor beta chain is a study of blood T cells in healthy people across ages. Together with a sample-barcoded 5' primer, a J-beta primer mix was included in a second PCR lasting roughly 6 to 12 cycles. TCRdb reanalysed the 5' RACE reads using MiXCR and keeps one entry per CDR3 protein. The top ten hold around 23% of the sample, which has some 1.8 million distinct CDR3 sequences, around 42% seen once. V dropped 4 bases and J dropped 7 bases, with 9 bases sitting between them. This CDR3 has 12 residues. Germline assignment: CDR1 SGHTA and CDR2 FQGTGA. General study results and limits: A strong correlation between TCR beta diversity and naive T cell percentage was seen. Estimated diversity across one million T cells was deemed an underestimate. Among T cells, TCR beta diversity per million cells dropped roughly linearly as age rose.

This clonotype has only a few counts. The antigen is unknown. J is TRBJ2-3 and V is TRBV7-3; perhaps TRBD1 as D (6 bases). This TCR came from a human donor in good health. The sample was blood. The CDR3 reads CASSSDRNTQYF. Written as DNA, the CDR3 is TGTGCCAGCAGCTCAGACAGGAATACGCAGTATTTT.